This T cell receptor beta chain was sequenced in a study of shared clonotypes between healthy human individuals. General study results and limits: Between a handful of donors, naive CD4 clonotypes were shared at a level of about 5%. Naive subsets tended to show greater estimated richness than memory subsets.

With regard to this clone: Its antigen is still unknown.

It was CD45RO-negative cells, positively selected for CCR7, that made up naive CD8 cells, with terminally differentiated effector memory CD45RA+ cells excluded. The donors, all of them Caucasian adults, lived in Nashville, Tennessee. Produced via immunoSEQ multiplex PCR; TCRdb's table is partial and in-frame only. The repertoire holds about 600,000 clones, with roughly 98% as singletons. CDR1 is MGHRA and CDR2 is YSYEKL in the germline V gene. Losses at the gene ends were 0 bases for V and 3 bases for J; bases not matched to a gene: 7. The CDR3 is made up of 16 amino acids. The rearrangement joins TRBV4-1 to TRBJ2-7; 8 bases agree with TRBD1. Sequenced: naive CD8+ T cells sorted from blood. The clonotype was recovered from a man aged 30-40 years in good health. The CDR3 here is CASSQEGQGARYEQYF. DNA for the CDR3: TGCGCCAGCAGCCAAGAGGGGCAGGGGGCCCGCTACGAGCAGTACTTC.